The 13 T cell receptor beta chains in this list originate from one sample, sequenced in a study of early T cells in non-severe SARS-CoV-2 infection. TCRdb redid the calling of the 5' RACE reads with MiXCR, one entry per CDR3 protein. The table has about 35,000 distinct CDR3 sequences, 5% to 6% seen once. The specimen was whole blood. The receptors originated from an adult who was a healthcare worker with PCR-confirmed SARS-CoV-2 infection or an uninfected control (not recorded which).

V and J are TRBV6-1 and TRBJ2-4, with 11 bases identical to TRBD1. CDR1 MNHNS and CDR2 SASEGT come from the germline V gene. The CDR3 has 13 residues. V lost 3 bases and J lost 15; bases outside the gene matches: 7. The CDR3 loop is CASSDGDRGNRYF. The DNA for the CDR3 is TGTGCCAGCAGTGATGGGGACAGGGGGAATCGGTACTTC.

This clonotype was seen a few times. V is TRBV10-3 and J is TRBJ2-5; 8 positions agree with TRBD2. This CDR3 has 13 amino acids. The V and J ends lost 10 bases and 2 bases, in that order; junction bases with no gene match: 6. CDR1 ENHRY and CDR2 SYGVKD come from the germline V gene. CDR3 in DNA: TGTGCCACCGGGGGGGCAGTACAAGAGACCCAGTACTTC. Translation gives CATGGAVQETQYF.

This clonotype was counted between two and nine times. The V and J genes are TRBV25-1 and TRBJ2-1; possible D gene TRBD1, 5 bases. Trimming left V 5 bases short and J 0 bases short, with 14 bases between. The germline V gene has CDR1 MGHDK and CDR2 SYGVNS. The CDR3 has 16 amino acids. As DNA, the CDR3 is TGTGCCAGCAGTCCTGATAGGGGCAGCTCCTACAATGAGCAGTTCTTC. Protein sequence: CASSPDRGSSYNEQFF.

The genes are TRBV10-3 and TRBJ2-5; D not certain. V was clipped by 2 bases and J by 2 bases, with 9 bases between them. The V gene's germline CDR1 is ENHRY and CDR2 SYGVKD. There are 14 residues in the CDR3. The CDR3 loop reads CAISEGGEQETQYF. Written as DNA, the CDR3 is TGTGCCATCAGTGAGGGCGGAGAACAAGAGACCCAGTACTTC.

The J gene is TRBJ2-1, the V gene TRBV4-1, with D maybe TRBD1 (6 bases). The length of the CDR3 is 15 residues. The germline V gene encodes CDR1 MGHRA and CDR2 YSYEKL. With 0 bases removed from V and 7 bases from J, the gap between germline ends came to 13 bases. CDR3 sequence reads: CASSQDRIRGNEQFF. The CDR3 region has the DNA TGCGCCAGCAGCCAAGATAGGATCAGGGGAAATGAGCAGTTCTTC.

This clonotype was picked up many times. The chain has TRBV20-1 and TRBJ1-5; TRBD1 matches 8 bases. The germline V gene has CDR1 DFQATT and CDR2 SNEGSKA (reference sequence). The CDR3 is made up of 14 amino acids. Losses at the gene ends were 3 bases for V and 6 bases for J; bases not matched to a gene: 7. For the CDR3, the DNA is TGCAGTGCTAGCGATTCAGGGGGCTCTCAGCCCCAGCATTTT. Translated, it gives CSASDSGGSQPQHF.

The chain couples TRBV7-9 to TRBJ1-1, with 8 bases lining up with TRBD1. Germline lookup yields CDR1 SEHNR and CDR2 FQNEAQ (reference sequence). J was trimmed by 5 bases and V by 4 bases; bases with no gene match: 6. The CDR3 is 14 residues long. CDR3 amino acids: CASSSDRGGTEAFF. The CDR3 DNA reads as TGTGCCAGCAGCTCAGACAGGGGAGGTACTGAAGCTTTCTTT.

This rearrangement joins TRBV12-3 or TRBV12-4 to TRBJ2-5, with a tentative D call TRBD1 (5 bases). This CDR3 has 14 amino acids. V was clipped by 3 bases and J by 0 bases, with 8 bases between them. The CDR3, as DNA: TGTGCCAGCAGTTTTCAGGGTAACCAAGAGACCCAGTACTTC. It codes for CASSFQGNQETQYF.

This chain joins TRBV24-1 and TRBJ2-2; the match to TRBD1 covers 9 bases. The CDR3 has 14 amino acids. The germline CDR1 and CDR2 sequences are KGHDR and SFDVKD. The trim removed 6 bases at V and 6 bases at J, leaving 4 bases unmatched. DNA of the CDR3: TGTGCCACCAGTCGGACAGGGGCGGCCGGGGAGCTGTTTTTT. Its protein is CATSRTGAAGELFF.

Comment on this clonotype: This sequence may be a read error, since a much larger clone differs from it by one base. The gene calls are TRBV9 and TRBJ2-3; no clear D gene. V shed 0 bases and J shed 1 base, with 6 bases lying between them. The CDR3 length is 14 residues. Germline V gives CDR1 SGDLS, CDR2 YYNGEE. This CDR3 is CASSVGRCTDTQYF. The CDR3 coding sequence is TGTGCCAGCAGCGTAGGCCGGTGCACAGATACGCAGTATTTT.

In its sample, this clonotype was seen many times. This rearrangement joins TRBV6-6 to TRBJ2-6, with TRBD1 identical over 10 bases. The CDR3 length is 17 residues. In germline, CDR1 is MNHNY, CDR2 SVGAGI (reference sequence). Losses at the gene ends were 6 bases for V and 3 bases for J; bases not matched to a gene: 8. The CDR3 DNA reads TGTGCCAGCAGCCGGGACAGGGGCGCGAGTGGGGCCAACGTCCTGACTTTC. It translates to CASSRDRGASGANVLTF.

Many counts were recorded for this clonotype. V usage is TRBV6-4 and J usage is TRBJ2-1, with D perhaps being TRBD1 or TRBD2 (5 bases each). Trimming removed 3 bases from V and 1 base from J, with 10 bases in between. CDR3 length equals 15 residues. Germline V lookup: CDR1 MRHNA, CDR2 SNTAGT. CDR3 residues: CASSERGDSYNEQFF. In DNA form, the CDR3 reads TGTGCCAGCAGTGAGAGGGGAGATTCCTACAATGAGCAGTTCTTC.

This clonotype came up a few times. CDR3 protein: CSASIRDRKSPYEQYF. CDR3 coding DNA: TGCAGCGCCTCTATCCGGGACAGAAAATCCCCCTACGAGCAGTACTTC. The chain carries TRBV29-1 and TRBJ2-7, with 7 bases identical to TRBD1. There are 16 residues in the CDR3. Germline-derived CDR1 and CDR2 are SQVTM and ANQGSEA. Germline trimming cut 7 bases from V and 2 bases from J; bases unmatched to any gene: 17.